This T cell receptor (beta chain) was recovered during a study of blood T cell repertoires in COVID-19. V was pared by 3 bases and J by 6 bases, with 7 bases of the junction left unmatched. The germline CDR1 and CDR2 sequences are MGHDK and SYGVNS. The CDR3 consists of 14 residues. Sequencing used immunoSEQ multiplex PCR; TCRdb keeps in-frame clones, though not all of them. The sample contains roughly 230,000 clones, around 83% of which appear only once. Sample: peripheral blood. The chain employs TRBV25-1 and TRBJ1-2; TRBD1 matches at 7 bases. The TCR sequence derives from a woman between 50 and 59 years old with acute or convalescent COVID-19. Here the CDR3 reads CASSEFGTVHGYTF. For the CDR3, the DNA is TGTGCCAGCAGTGAGTTCGGGACAGTCCATGGCTACACCTTC.